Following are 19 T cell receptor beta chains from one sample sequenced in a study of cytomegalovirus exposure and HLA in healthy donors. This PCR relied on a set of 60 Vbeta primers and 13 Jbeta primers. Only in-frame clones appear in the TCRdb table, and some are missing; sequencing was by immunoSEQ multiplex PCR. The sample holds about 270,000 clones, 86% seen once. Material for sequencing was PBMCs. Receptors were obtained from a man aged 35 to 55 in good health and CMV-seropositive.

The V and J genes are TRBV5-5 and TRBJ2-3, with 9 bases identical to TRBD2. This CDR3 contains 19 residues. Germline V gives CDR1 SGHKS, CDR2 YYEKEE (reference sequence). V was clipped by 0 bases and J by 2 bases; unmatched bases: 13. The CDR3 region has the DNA TGTGCCAGCAGCTTGGTCAGGGGGATTAGCGGGAGTTCCACAGATACGCAGTATTTT. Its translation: CASSLVRGISGSSTDTQYF. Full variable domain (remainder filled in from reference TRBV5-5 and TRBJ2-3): DAGVTQSPTHLIKTRGQQVTLRCSPISGHKSVSWYQQVLGQGPQFIFQYYEKEERGRGNFPDRFSARQFPNYSSELNVNALLLGDSALYLCASSLVRGISGSSTDTQYFGPGTRLTVL.

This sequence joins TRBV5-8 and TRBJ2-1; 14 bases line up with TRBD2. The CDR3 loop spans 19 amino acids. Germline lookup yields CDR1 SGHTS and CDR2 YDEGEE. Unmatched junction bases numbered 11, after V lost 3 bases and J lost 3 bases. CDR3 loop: CASSSGTSGRVQLYNEQFF. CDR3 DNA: TGTGCCAGCAGCTCAGGGACTAGCGGGAGAGTCCAACTCTACAATGAGCAGTTCTTC. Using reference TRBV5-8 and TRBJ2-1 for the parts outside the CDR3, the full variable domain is EAGVTQSPTHLIKTRGQQATLRCSPISGHTSVYWYQQALGLGLQFLLWYDEGEERNRGNFPPRFSGRQFPNYSSELNVNALELEDSALYLCASSSGTSGRVQLYNEQFFGPGTRLTVL.

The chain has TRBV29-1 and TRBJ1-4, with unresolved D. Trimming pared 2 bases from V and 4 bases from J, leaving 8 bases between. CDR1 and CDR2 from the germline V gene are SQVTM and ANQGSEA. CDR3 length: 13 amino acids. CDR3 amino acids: CSVETVFNEKLFF. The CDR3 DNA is TGCAGCGTTGAAACGGTCTTTAATGAAAAACTGTTTTTT. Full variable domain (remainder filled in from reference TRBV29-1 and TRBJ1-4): SAVISQKPSRDICQRGTSLTIQCQVDSQVTMMFWYRQQPGQSLTLIATANQGSEATYESGFVIDKFPISRPNLTFSTLTVSNMSPEDSSIYLCSVETVFNEKLFFGSGTQLSVL.

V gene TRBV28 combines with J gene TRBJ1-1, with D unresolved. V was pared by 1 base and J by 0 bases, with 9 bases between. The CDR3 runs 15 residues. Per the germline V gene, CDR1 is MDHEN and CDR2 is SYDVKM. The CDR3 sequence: CASSLSQNLNTEAFF. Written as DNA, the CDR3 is TGTGCCAGCAGTTTATCCCAGAATTTGAACACTGAAGCTTTCTTT.

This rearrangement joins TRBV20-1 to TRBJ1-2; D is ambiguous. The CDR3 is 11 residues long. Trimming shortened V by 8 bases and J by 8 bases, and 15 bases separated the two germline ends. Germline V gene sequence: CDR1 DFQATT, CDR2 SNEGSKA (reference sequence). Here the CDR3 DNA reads TGCAGTCCGAAGCAGAACGGGGGCTACACCTTC. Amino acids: CSPKQNGGYTF.

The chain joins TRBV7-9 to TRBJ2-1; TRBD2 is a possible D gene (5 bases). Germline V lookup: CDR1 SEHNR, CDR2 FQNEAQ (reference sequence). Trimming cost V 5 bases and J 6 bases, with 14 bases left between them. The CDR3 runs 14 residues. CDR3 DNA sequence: TGTGCCAGCAGCGGAGGTAAGGGTCTCAATGAGCAGTTCTTC. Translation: CASSGGKGLNEQFF. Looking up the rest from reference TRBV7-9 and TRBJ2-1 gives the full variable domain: DTGVSQNPRHKITKRGQNVTFRCDPISEHNRLYWYRQTLGQGPEFLTYFQNEAQLEKSRLLSDRFSAERPKGSFSTLEIQRTEQGDSAMYLCASSGGKGLNEQFFGPGTRLTVL.

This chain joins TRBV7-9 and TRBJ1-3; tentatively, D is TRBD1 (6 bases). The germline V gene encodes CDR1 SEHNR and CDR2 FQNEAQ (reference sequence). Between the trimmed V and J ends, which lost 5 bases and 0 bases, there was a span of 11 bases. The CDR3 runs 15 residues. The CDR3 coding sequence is TGTGCCAGCAGCGACGACAGGACCTCTGGAAACACCATATATTTT. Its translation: CASSDDRTSGNTIYF.

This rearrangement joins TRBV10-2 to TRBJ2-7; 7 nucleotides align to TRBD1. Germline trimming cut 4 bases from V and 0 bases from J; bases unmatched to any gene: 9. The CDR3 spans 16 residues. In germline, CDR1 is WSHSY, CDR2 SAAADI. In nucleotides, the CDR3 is TGCGCCAGCAGTGCCAGGGACAGCCTATTCTCCTACGAGCAGTACTTC. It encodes CASSARDSLFSYEQYF.

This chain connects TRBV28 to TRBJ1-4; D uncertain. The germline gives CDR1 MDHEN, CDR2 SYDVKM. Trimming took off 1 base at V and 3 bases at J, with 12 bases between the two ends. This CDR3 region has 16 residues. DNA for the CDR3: TGTGCCAGCAGTTTATCAAATCGGCTAGCTAATGAAAAACTGTTTTTT. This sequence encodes CASSLSNRLANEKLFF.

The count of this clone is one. The CDR3 sequence is CASGGDRGLGSNQPQHF. CDR3 nucleotides: TGTGCCAGCGGAGGGGACAGGGGATTGGGTAGCAATCAGCCCCAGCATTTT. The rearrangement uses TRBV2 and TRBJ1-5; 10 bases map to TRBD1. Germline V gene data show CDR1 as SNHLY and CDR2 as FYNNEI. Unmatched junction bases numbered 10, after V lost 8 bases and J lost 0 bases. This CDR3 comprises 17 residues.

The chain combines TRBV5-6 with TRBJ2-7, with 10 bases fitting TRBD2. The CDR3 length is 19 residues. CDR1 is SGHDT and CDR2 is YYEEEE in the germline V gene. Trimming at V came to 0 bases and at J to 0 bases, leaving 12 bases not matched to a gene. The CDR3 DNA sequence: TGTGCCAGCAGCTTGGCCCCGAGCGGGAGGGCCTACAGCTCCTACGAGCAGTACTTC. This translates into CASSLAPSGRAYSSYEQYF.

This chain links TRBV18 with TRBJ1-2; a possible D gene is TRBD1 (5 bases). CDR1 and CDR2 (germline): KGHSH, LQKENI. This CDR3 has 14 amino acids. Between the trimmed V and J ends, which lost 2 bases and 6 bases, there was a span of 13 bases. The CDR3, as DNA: TGTGCCAGCTCACCAGCCGCCAGGGCCAATGGCTACACCTTC. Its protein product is CASSPAARANGYTF. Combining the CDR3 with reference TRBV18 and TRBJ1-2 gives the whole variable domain NAGVMQNPRHLVRRRGQEARLRCSPMKGHSHVYWYRQLPEEGLKFMVYLQKENIIDESGMPKERFSAEFPKEGPSILRIQQVVRGDSAAYFCASSPAARANGYTFGSGTRLTVV.

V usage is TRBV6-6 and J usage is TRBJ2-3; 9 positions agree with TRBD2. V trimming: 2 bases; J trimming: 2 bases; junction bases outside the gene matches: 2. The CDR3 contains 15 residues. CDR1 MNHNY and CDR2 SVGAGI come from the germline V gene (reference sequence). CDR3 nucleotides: TGTGCCAGCAGTTACGCGGGAGGGGTCACAGATACGCAGTATTTT. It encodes CASSYAGGVTDTQYF.

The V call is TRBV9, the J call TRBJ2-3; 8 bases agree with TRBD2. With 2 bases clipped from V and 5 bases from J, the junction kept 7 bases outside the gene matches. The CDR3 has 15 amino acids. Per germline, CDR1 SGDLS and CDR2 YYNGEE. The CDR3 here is CASSVLGRALDTQYF. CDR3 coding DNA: TGTGCCAGCAGCGTCCTCGGGAGGGCCTTAGATACGCAGTATTTT.

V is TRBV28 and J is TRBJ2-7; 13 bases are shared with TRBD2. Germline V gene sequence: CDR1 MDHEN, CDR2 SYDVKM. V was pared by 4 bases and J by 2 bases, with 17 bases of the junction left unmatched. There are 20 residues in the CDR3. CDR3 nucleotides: TGTGCCAGCAGTTCCACTAGCGGGAGGGCCAGACATTTCCTCACCTACGAGCAGTACTTC. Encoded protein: CASSSTSGRARHFLTYEQYF.

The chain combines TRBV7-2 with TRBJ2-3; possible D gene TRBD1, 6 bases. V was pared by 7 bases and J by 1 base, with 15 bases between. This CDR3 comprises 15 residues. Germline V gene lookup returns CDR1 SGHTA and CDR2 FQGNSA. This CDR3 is CASTFSSGGTDTQYF. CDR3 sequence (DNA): TGTGCCAGCACCTTTTCGTCAGGGGGCACAGATACGCAGTATTTT.

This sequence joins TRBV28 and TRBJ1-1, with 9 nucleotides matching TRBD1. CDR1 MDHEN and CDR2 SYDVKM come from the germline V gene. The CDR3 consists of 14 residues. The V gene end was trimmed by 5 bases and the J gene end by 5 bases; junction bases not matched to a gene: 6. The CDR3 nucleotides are TGTGCCAGCAGTCCCGGGACAGGGAAAACTGAAGCTTTCTTT. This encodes CASSPGTGKTEAFF.

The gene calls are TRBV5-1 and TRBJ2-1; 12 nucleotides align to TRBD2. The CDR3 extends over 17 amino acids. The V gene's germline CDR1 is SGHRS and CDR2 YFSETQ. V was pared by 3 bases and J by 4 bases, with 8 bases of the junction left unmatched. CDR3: CASSSGLAGRLYNEQFF. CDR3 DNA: TGCGCCAGCAGCTCTGGACTAGCGGGACGTCTATACAATGAGCAGTTCTTC. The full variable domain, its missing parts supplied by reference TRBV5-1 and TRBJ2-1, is KAGVTQTPRYLIKTRGQQVTLSCSPISGHRSVSWYQQTPGQGLQFLFEYFSETQRNKGNFPGRFSGRQFSNSRSEMNVSTLELGDSALYLCASSSGLAGRLYNEQFFGPGTRLTVL.

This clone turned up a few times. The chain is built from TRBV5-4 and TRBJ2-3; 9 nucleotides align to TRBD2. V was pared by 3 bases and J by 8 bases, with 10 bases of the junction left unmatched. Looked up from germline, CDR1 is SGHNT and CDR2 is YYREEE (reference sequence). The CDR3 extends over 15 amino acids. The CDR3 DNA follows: TGTGCCAGCAGCTCGGAGCGGGAGGCCTCTCTTACGCAGTATTTT. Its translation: CASSSEREASLTQYF.